This T cell receptor (beta chain) was retrieved from a study of blood T cell repertoires in COVID-19. In the study overall: PBMCs, B-cell-depleted T cells, or T cells provided the cDNA or gDNA that made up the material.

Source study methods: Counts of nucleated cells, estimated from reference gene primer amplification, were obtained. Libraries were prepared by immunoSEQ multiplex PCR; TCRdb keeps only in-frame clonotypes and omits some of them. V, J and clone size reflect that table, while D and trimming were determined from the DNA. The sample holds around 35,000 clones, around 87% seen once. The J segment lost 2 bases and the V segment lost 5 bases, leaving 21 bases of the junction unmatched. Germline CDR1 SGHTA, CDR2 FQGNSA. CDR3 length: 19 amino acids. The material sequenced was peripheral blood. The TCR was taken from a human donor in a cohort sampled during active COVID-19. The chain recombines TRBV7-2 with TRBJ2-7; 7 positions match TRBD2. The CDR3 protein is CASSLQSVGPGLPTYEQYF. In nucleotides, the CDR3 is TGTGCCAGCAGCCTCCAGTCGGTGGGACCGGGACTACCGACCTACGAGCAGTACTTC. Using reference TRBV7-2 and TRBJ2-7 for the parts outside the CDR3, the full variable domain is GAGVSQSPSNKVTEKGKDVELRCDPISGHTALYWYRQSLGQGLEFLIYFQGNSAPDKSGLPSDRFSAERTGGSVSTLTIQRTQQEDSAVYLCASSLQSVGPGLPTYEQYFGPGTRLTVT.